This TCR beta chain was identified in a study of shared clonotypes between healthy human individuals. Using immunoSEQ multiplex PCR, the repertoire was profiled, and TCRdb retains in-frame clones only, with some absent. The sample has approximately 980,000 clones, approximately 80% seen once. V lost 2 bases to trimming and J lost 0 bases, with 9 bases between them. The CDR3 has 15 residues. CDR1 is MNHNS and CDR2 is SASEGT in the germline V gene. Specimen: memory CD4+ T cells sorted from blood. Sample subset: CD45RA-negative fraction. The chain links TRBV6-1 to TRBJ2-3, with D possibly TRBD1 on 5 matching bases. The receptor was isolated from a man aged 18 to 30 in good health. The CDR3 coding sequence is TGTGCCAGCAGTGAACAGGGCTCCAGCACAGATACGCAGTATTTT. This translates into CASSEQGSSTDTQYF.